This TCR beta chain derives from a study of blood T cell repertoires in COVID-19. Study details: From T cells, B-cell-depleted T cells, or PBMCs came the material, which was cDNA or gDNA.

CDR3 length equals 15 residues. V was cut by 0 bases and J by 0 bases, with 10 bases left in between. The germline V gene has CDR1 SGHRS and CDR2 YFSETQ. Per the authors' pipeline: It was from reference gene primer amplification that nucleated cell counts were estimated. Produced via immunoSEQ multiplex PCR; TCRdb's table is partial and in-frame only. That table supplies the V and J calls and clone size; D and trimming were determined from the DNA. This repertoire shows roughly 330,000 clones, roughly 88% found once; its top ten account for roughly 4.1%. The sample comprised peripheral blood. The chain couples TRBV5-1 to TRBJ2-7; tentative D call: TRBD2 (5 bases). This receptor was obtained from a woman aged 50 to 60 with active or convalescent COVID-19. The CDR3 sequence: CASSLGGIPSYEQYF. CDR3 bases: TGCGCCAGCAGCTTGGGAGGGATCCCCTCCTACGAGCAGTACTTC.